These T cell receptor beta chains were read from a single sample in a study of response to subunit inactivated influenza vaccine. TCRdb itself ran the RT-PCR reads through MiXCR, one entry per CDR3 protein. The data hold about 650,000 distinct CDR3 sequences, with 13% to 15% observed a single time. The material was PBMCs from blood, obtained approximately 15 days before vaccination. The receptor source for this set is a man aged 50 to 59 who received an inactivated influenza vaccine. The CDR3 runs from the conserved cysteine through the conserved F or W. Fields, in order: V gene, J gene, CDR3 protein.

TRBV20-1	TRBJ2-1	CSAKGAISYNEQFF
TRBV24-1	TRBJ2-3	CATSGQGAQYTDTQYF
TRBV7-2	TRBJ2-4	CASSRGLAGNIQYF
TRBV12-3/TRBV12-4	TRBJ2-7	CASSFSGQDEQYF
TRBV5-1	TRBJ2-7	CASSLDARSYEQYF
TRBV27	TRBJ1-2	CASSFGRGQGRDGYTF
TRBV5-1	TRBJ2-3	CASSSVDRESTDTQYF
TRBV20-1	TRBJ2-1	CSARRRGLYNEQFF
TRBV24-1	TRBJ2-7	CATSHGPSYEQYF
TRBV7-9	TRBJ2-3	CASSPKTRLADTQYF
TRBV20-1	TRBJ2-5	CSAGGLGQETQYF
TRBV7-2	TRBJ2-4	CASSPRTGLAKNIQYF
TRBV6-2/TRBV6-3	TRBJ1-5	CASRKGSTGNNQPQHF
TRBV6-2/TRBV6-3	TRBJ2-1	CASSYARLNNEQFF
TRBV5-1	TRBJ2-7	CASSLFDLGGRREQYF
TRBV10-3	TRBJ2-1	CAIKVGRERWSQEEQFF
TRBV5-1	TRBJ2-1	CASSRALTTEQFF
TRBV20-1	TRBJ1-2	CSASGTAYYGYTF
TRBV7-9	TRBJ2-7	CASSLVSGRNYEQYF
TRBV7-9	TRBJ1-2	CASSQEIGYGYTF
TRBV2	TRBJ2-5	CASSDQGTVRETQYF
TRBV12-3/TRBV12-4	TRBJ2-3	CASSANPSTDTQYF
TRBV29-1	TRBJ2-1	CSVPGLAVSYNEQFF
TRBV11-2	TRBJ1-1	CASSFEEGSEAFF
TRBV7-2	TRBJ1-5	CASSLGGFNSNQPQHF
TRBV27	TRBJ2-1	CASSGLAGGYTYNEQFF
TRBV10-3	TRBJ2-3	CAISVSLRRTDTQYF
TRBV20-1	TRBJ1-1	CSARVAGTEAFF
TRBV20-1	TRBJ1-1	CSATLLNTEAFF
TRBV2	TRBJ1-6	CASRGQGGLVNSPLHF
TRBV5-1	TRBJ2-5	CASSLRLHRGTQYF
TRBV7-2	TRBJ2-2	CASSLTPRGGTGELFF
TRBV10-3	TRBJ2-5	CAISEGRSQETQYF
TRBV5-6	TRBJ2-3	CASSGGAGPTDTQYF
TRBV20-1	TRBJ2-1	CSARPVWGVALMNEQFF
TRBV16	TRBJ2-7	CASSQSGGGSYEQYF
TRBV20-1	TRBJ1-5	CSARDVFESNQPQHF
TRBV20-1	TRBJ2-5	CSARDQRRPARETQYF
TRBV12-3/TRBV12-4	TRBJ2-6	CATNTNRAYHSGANVLTF
TRBV3-1	TRBJ2-6	CASSQGSSGNTNVLTF
TRBV24-1	TRBJ2-1	CATSDLDATRGRNEQFF